The 3 T cell receptor beta chains below all came from one sample that was sequenced in a study of spatial heterogeneity in lung cancer. MiXCR, run by TCRdb on the 5' RACE reads, gives a single entry per CDR3 protein. The sample holds under 2,500 distinct CDR3 sequences, under 15% seen once. Time point here: sample taken at primary tumor resection. Here the sequenced sample was normal lung tissue next to the tumor, taken at surgery. These receptor sequences come from a female donor with early-stage non-small cell lung cancer.

By proportion, this clonotype is medium-sized. This sequence joins TRBV7-3 and TRBJ2-1, with D uncertain. Trimming shortened V by 5 bases and J by 5 bases, and 19 bases separated the two germline ends. This CDR3 is 16 amino acids long. Germline lookup yields CDR1 SGHTA and CDR2 FQGTGA. CDR3 in amino acids: CASSPFTGPVDNEQFF. The DNA for the CDR3 is TGTGCCAGCAGCCCCTTCACTGGCCCGGTTGACAATGAGCAGTTCTTC.

The J gene is TRBJ1-1, the V gene TRBV6-5; tentatively, D is TRBD1 (6 bases). CDR3 length equals 14 residues. V lost 6 bases to trimming and J lost 12 bases, with 23 bases between them. Germline V gene lookup returns CDR1 MNHEY and CDR2 SVGAGI. CDR3 sequence reads: CASRRGQPGAESFF. The CDR3 bases are TGTGCCAGCAGAAGAGGACAGCCCGGGGCGGAATCTTTCTTT.

Within the sample, this clonotype is hyperexpanded. This chain connects TRBV28 to TRBJ1-4, with 8 bases lining up with TRBD1. Trimming cost V 8 bases and J 5 bases; bases outside gene matches: 7. Germline V lookup: CDR1 MDHEN, CDR2 SYDVKM. The length of the CDR3 is 14 residues. The CDR3 DNA is TGTGCCAGCTTGGGTGGGGACAGGAATGAAAAACTGTTTTTT. It translates to CASLGGDRNEKLFF.